These 22 T cell receptor beta chains share one sample of origin, sequenced in a study of T cells after posttransplantation cyclophosphamide. Methotrexate plus calcineurin inhibitor accompanied controls' myeloablative marrow transplants; sampling was 1 year later. Clones were read by immunoSEQ multiplex PCR, and TCRdb kept only the in-frame ones, dropping some. The table lists about 21,000 clones, 75% to 90% of them singletons. This specimen consisted of PBMCs, obtained less than 400 days after allogeneic stem cell transplant with calcineurin inhibitor and methotrexate. These receptors were collected from a female patient between 30 and 39 years old who received an allogeneic stem cell transplant from an unrelated donor, was CMV-positive, and had acute and chronic GVHD. Some T cells may be graft donor cells.

The chain combines TRBV10-2 with TRBJ2-1, with 12 bases identical to TRBD2. The CDR3 loop spans 14 amino acids. The ends lost 7 bases at V and 11 bases at J; junction bases unmatched: 9. Germline assignment: CDR1 WSHSY and CDR2 SAAADI. CDR3 coding DNA: TGCGCCAGCAATCTAGCGGGAGGGCCATACCAGCAGTTCTTC. Protein: CASNLAGGPYQQFF.

The CDR3 loop reads CASSRRTNSPDTQYF. CDR3 in DNA: TGTGCCAGCAGCCGGCGGACTAATTCCCCAGATACGCAGTATTTT. The chain carries TRBV7-2 and TRBJ2-3; a weak D match, TRBD2 (6 bases). Germline values: CDR1 SGHTA, CDR2 FQGNSA. V was pared by 5 bases and J by 4 bases, with 16 bases between. The CDR3 extends over 15 amino acids.

The rearrangement joins TRBV7-9 to TRBJ2-3; maybe TRBD1 (6 bases). Trimming stripped 1 base from V and 1 base from J, with 12 bases between. The CDR3 is 16 amino acids. Germline V gene lookup returns CDR1 SEHNR and CDR2 FQNEAQ (reference sequence). CDR3 protein: CASSLEAGAGTDTQYF. CDR3 bases: TGTGCCAGCAGCTTAGAGGCAGGGGCGGGCACAGATACGCAGTATTTT. Full variable domain (missing parts from reference TRBV7-9 and TRBJ2-3): DTGVSQNPRHKITKRGQNVTFRCDPISEHNRLYWYRQTLGQGPEFLTYFQNEAQLEKSRLLSDRFSAERPKGSFSTLEIQRTEQGDSAMYLCASSLEAGAGTDTQYFGPGTRLTVL.

This clone was recorded only once. The V gene is TRBV19, the J gene TRBJ2-2; D is possibly TRBD1 (6 bases). Between the trimmed V and J ends, which lost 5 bases and 1 base, there was a span of 11 bases. The CDR3 loop spans 15 amino acids. The V gene's germline CDR1 is LNHDA and CDR2 SQIVND (reference sequence). CDR3 DNA sequence: TGTGCCAGTAGTCCACAGGGCCAGAACACCGGGGAGCTGTTTTTT. Protein product: CASSPQGQNTGELFF.

Of note for this clone: The same CDR3 can be traced to other DNA sequences in this sample. The CDR3 nucleotides read TGTGCCAGCAGCGGATCGGGGGGGTTGAGTGAAAAACTGTTTTTT. Translated: CASSGSGGLSEKLFF. The chain couples TRBV9 to TRBJ1-4; possible D gene TRBD1, 5 bases. Per germline, CDR1 SGDLS and CDR2 YYNGEE. V lost 3 bases and J lost 7, with 16 bases in between. There are 15 residues in the CDR3. The full variable domain, completed using reference TRBV9 and TRBJ1-4, is DSGVTQTPKHLITATGQRVTLRCSPRSGDLSVYWYQQSLDQGLQFLIQYYNGEERAKGNILERFSAQQFPDLHSELNLSSLELGDSALYFCASSGSGGLSEKLFFGSGTQLSVL.

DNA for the CDR3: TGTGCCAGCAGCTTATCGGGGAGCCGCTACGAGCAGTACTTC. Residues: CASSLSGSRYEQYF. V usage is TRBV11-2 and J usage is TRBJ2-7, with D possibly TRBD2 on 5 matching bases. Germline CDR1 reads SGHAT; CDR2 reads FQNNGV. CDR3 length: 14 residues. V lost 2 bases and J lost 3, with 11 bases in between. Combining the CDR3 with reference TRBV11-2 and TRBJ2-7 gives the whole variable domain EAGVAQSPRYKIIEKRQSVAFWCNPISGHATLYWYQQILGQGPKLLIQFQNNGVVDDSQLPKDRFSAERLKGVDSTLKIQPAKLEDSAVYLCASSLSGSRYEQYFGPGTRLTVT.

The chain recombines TRBV4-2 with TRBJ2-1; TRBD2 matches 8 bases. Germline CDR1 and CDR2: LGHNA and YNFKEQ. CDR3 size: 15 residues. V dropped 1 base and J dropped 10; count of bases not matched to a gene: 9. The CDR3 coding sequence is TGTGCCAGCAGCCAAGTAACGGGAGGGTTTGAAGAGCAGTTCTTC. Its translation: CASSQVTGGFEEQFF.

The chain links TRBV18 to TRBJ2-7, with 8 nucleotides matching TRBD2. The CDR3 sequence is 12 residues long. Germline values: CDR1 KGHSH, CDR2 LQKENI. Unmatched junction bases numbered 2, after V lost 6 bases and J lost 4 bases. CDR3 DNA sequence: TGTGCCAGCTCCCGGGGGGGTTACGAGCAGTACGTC. It specifies CASSRGGYEQYV.

This chain joins TRBV5-1 and TRBJ1-1; D uncertain. The CDR3 covers 16 residues. Germline CDR1 is SGHRS and CDR2 is YFSETQ. Trimming pared 5 bases from V and 4 bases from J, leaving 21 bases between. This CDR3 is CASRLATRLPVTEAFF. In DNA form, the CDR3 reads TGCGCCAGCAGATTAGCGACGCGGCTACCGGTCACTGAAGCTTTCTTT.

This chain uses TRBV7-2 with TRBJ2-3; 7 positions agree with TRBD2. J gave up 2 bases and V 6 bases, and 11 bases lay outside the gene matches. Germline V gives CDR1 SGHTA, CDR2 FQGNSA. The CDR3 has 16 residues. CDR3 sequence (DNA): TGTGCCAGCAGTCCCAACGGACTAGACCCCACAGATACGCAGTATTTT. This sequence encodes CASSPNGLDPTDTQYF. The full variable domain, completed using reference TRBV7-2 and TRBJ2-3, is GAGVSQSPSNKVTEKGKDVELRCDPISGHTALYWYRQSLGQGLEFLIYFQGNSAPDKSGLPSDRFSAERTGGSVSTLTIQRTQQEDSAVYLCASSPNGLDPTDTQYFGPGTRLTVL.

This clone was seen just once. This chain joins TRBV19 and TRBJ2-3; 13 nucleotides agree with TRBD2. CDR1 and CDR2 from the germline V gene are LNHDA and SQIVND (reference sequence). The CDR3 sequence is 16 residues long. V lost 1 base to trimming and J lost 5 bases; unmatched junction nucleotides: 3. Written as DNA, the CDR3 is TGTGCCAGTAGTATAGGGACTAGCGGGAGAGGAGATACGCAGTATTTT. Translating gives CASSIGTSGRGDTQYF.

V and J are TRBV5-1 and TRBJ1-3, with D possibly matching TRBD1 (6 bases). Per the germline V gene, CDR1 is SGHRS and CDR2 is YFSETQ. There are 15 residues in the CDR3. Trimming took off 3 bases at V and 0 bases at J, with 10 bases between the two ends. CDR3 in DNA: TGCGCCAGCAGCTCCAGGGGCAGCTCTGGAAACACCATATATTTT. Its translation is CASSSRGSSGNTIYF. Together with reference TRBV5-1 and TRBJ1-3, the CDR3 gives the full variable domain: KAGVTQTPRYLIKTRGQQVTLSCSPISGHRSVSWYQQTPGQGLQFLFEYFSETQRNKGNFPGRFSGRQFSNSRSEMNVSTLELGDSALYLCASSSRGSSGNTIYFGEGSWLTVV.

A few counts support this clone. The rearrangement uses TRBV7-9 and TRBJ1-2; D gene ambiguous. This CDR3 contains 13 residues. CDR1 is SEHNR, CDR2 FQNEAQ, per germline (reference sequence). With 1 base removed from V and 4 bases from J, the gap between germline ends came to 7 bases. CDR3 nucleotide sequence: TGTGCCAGCAGCTTAGGGGCGGGCTATGGCTACACCTTC. Its protein is CASSLGAGYGYTF.

The chain links TRBV18 to TRBJ2-3; D might be TRBD2 (5 bases). The CDR3 sequence is 16 residues long. CDR1 KGHSH and CDR2 LQKENI come from the germline V gene. The V and J ends lost 3 bases and 2 bases respectively, with 15 bases between them. The CDR3 DNA is TGTGCCAGCTCACCGTTGAGGGTCGAGGTCACAGATACGCAGTATTTT. Protein sequence: CASSPLRVEVTDTQYF.

This chain joins TRBV11-3 and TRBJ2-1; D remains unclear. Germline V lookup: CDR1 SGHNT, CDR2 YENEEA. The CDR3 consists of 17 residues. V shed 0 bases and J shed 0 bases, with 12 bases lying between them. The CDR3 DNA sequence: TGTGCCAGCAGCTTAGAGATCAGCGTCAGCTCCTACAATGAGCAGTTCTTC. Encoded protein: CASSLEISVSSYNEQFF.

The chain uses TRBV29-1 and TRBJ2-3, with D maybe TRBD2 (5 bases). The CDR3 spans 14 residues. Germline-derived CDR1 and CDR2 are SQVTM and ANQGSEA. V lost 2 bases and J lost 2, with 11 bases in between. In DNA, the CDR3 is TGCAGCGTTGAAAGGGAGCCAGTCACAGATACGCAGTATTTT. Translating it yields CSVEREPVTDTQYF.

V and J are TRBV29-1 and TRBJ1-1, with 8 nucleotides matching TRBD1. Germline trimming cut 7 bases from V and 3 bases from J; bases unmatched to any gene: 10. The CDR3 has 14 amino acids. Germline V gives CDR1 SQVTM, CDR2 ANQGSEA. The CDR3 reads CSGDRGPRDTEAFF. CDR3 bases: TGCAGCGGAGACAGGGGACCCCGTGACACTGAAGCTTTCTTT.

The rearrangement joins TRBV29-1 to TRBJ2-5, with 7 bases lining up with TRBD1. CDR3 length equals 15 residues. Germline CDR1 reads SQVTM; CDR2 reads ANQGSEA. J lost 1 base, V lost 1 base, and 6 bases had no gene match. The CDR3 nucleotides read TGCAGCGTTGAAGGGGGCAGGGGGTTCCAAGAGACCCAGTACTTC. The encoded protein is CSVEGGRGFQETQYF.

This sequence joins TRBV30 and TRBJ2-1, with 8 nucleotides matching TRBD1. V lost 4 bases, J lost 10 bases, and 6 bases stayed unmatched. Germline V gives CDR1 GTSNPN, CDR2 SVGIG (reference sequence). The CDR3 has 12 residues. CDR3 bases: TGTGCCTGGAACCAGGGGGCCGGGGAGCAGTTCTTC. Amino acids: CAWNQGAGEQFF.

The chain combines TRBV5-6 with TRBJ1-2, with a possible D match to TRBD1 (5 bases). Germline V lookup: CDR1 SGHDT, CDR2 YYEEEE. CDR3 length: 13 residues. V was trimmed by 4 bases and J by 5 bases, leaving 12 bases between them. The CDR3 loop is CASSLGHLYGYTF. The CDR3 region has the DNA TGTGCCAGCAGCCTCGGACACCTATATGGCTACACCTTC.

CDR3 protein: CASSASKSGEQYV. CDR3 coding DNA: TGCGCCAGCAGTGCGTCGAAGTCGGGGGAGCAGTACGTC. The chain is built from TRBV10-1 and TRBJ2-7; weak D call: TRBD2 (5 bases). The CDR3 is 13 residues long. The V end was cut by 4 bases, the J end by 7 bases, with 14 bases between. Germline V lookup: CDR1 WNHNN, CDR2 SYGVQD (reference sequence).

The chain uses TRBV2 and TRBJ1-4, with 7 bases matching TRBD1. Germline V gene data show CDR1 as SNHLY and CDR2 as FYNNEI. J was trimmed by 0 bases and V by 4 bases; bases with no gene match: 14. The CDR3 runs 19 residues. The DNA for the CDR3 is TGTGCCAGCAGTGCAAACAGGGGACGAATTCCGACAACTAATGAAAAACTGTTTTTT. Amino acid sequence: CASSANRGRIPTTNEKLFF.